This TCR beta chain was identified during a study of T cell responses to AZD1222 COVID-19 vaccine. Study-level points and caveats: The sample set comprised mostly white British donors with more females, and clonal diversity was possibly underestimated. Baseline serostatus was positive in only a handful of AZD1222 recipients. Across spike, vaccine-associated CD4 TCRs were found, dominant at 160-218 and 743-854. Close to half of spike-specific TCRs reportedly recognize unmutated variant regions.

Profiled with immunoSEQ multiplex PCR; TCRdb holds only in-frame clones, not every one. The data hold about 110,000 clones, with about 90% observed a single time. Trimming removed 2 bases at V and 8 bases at J, with 13 bases between. The CDR3 runs to 15 residues. Per the germline V gene, CDR1 is MDHEN and CDR2 is SYDVKM. Worth noting for this clone: What it recognizes is unknown.

The sequencing here drew on peripheral blood, taken on day 0 of AZD1222 vaccination. This chain links TRBV28 with TRBJ2-6; D possibly corresponds to TRBD1 (6 bases). The sequence came from an adult in good health. This chain's CDR3 is CASSLNPGQPNVLTF. The DNA of the CDR3 is TGTGCCAGCAGTTTAAATCCCGGACAGCCCAACGTCCTGACTTTC. The whole variable domain, remainder taken from reference TRBV28 and TRBJ2-6, is DVKVTQSSRYLVKRTGEKVFLECVQDMDHENMFWYRQDPGLGLRLIYFSYDVKMKEKGDIPEGYSVSREKKERFSLILESASTNQTSMYLCASSLNPGQPNVLTFGAGSRLTVL.